Here is one T cell receptor beta chain with its context. Its target is unknown. Given a much more abundant clone one base away, this may be a read error. This record belongs to a study of T cell repertoires in cytomegalovirus infection. Study overall: Public TCR beta signature analysis indicated the presence of both CMV infection and matching HLA type.

Study-wide results and limits: Based on cumulative public TCR beta family frequency, carriers of CMV plus the relevant HLA were identified.

The CDR3 extends over 16 amino acids. Germline CDR1 reads SGHNT; CDR2 reads YENEEA. TCRdb independently ran MiXCR on the reads; one entry per CDR3 protein. Among under 300,000 distinct CDR3 sequences listed, 10% to 15% were seen once. The receptor was isolated from a human donor in good health (CMV status not recorded). Some clones in this sample may be carry-over from other donors' samples. The V call is TRBV11-3, the J call TRBJ2-2; 9 nucleotides align to TRBD1. Sequencing was carried out using PBMCs. The CDR3 DNA reads TGTGCCAGCAGCCCAAACAGGGGGCTTAGCACCGGGGAGCTGTCTTTT. It encodes CASSPNRGLSTGELSF. Variable domain in full (rest from reference TRBV11-3 and TRBJ2-2): EAGVVQSPRYKIIEKKQPVAFWCNPISGHNTLYWYLQNLGQGPELLIRYENEEAVDDSQLPKDRFSAERLKGVDSTLKIQPAELGDSAVYLCASSPNRGLSTGELSFGEGSRLTVL.